This TCR beta chain was identified in a study of cytomegalovirus exposure and HLA in healthy donors. General study points: For cytomegalovirus status, the classifier reportedly gave diagnoses with high specificity and sensitivity. What a later analysis reportedly showed was that an Asian-associated ancestry cluster had fewer N-insertions than the approximately 720-donor mean. Prediction of most subjects' HLA-A and HLA-B alleles by TCR beta sequences was reportedly accurate.

PCR amplification relied on 60 Vbeta primers (plus 13 Jbeta primers). Clones were read by immunoSEQ multiplex PCR, and TCRdb kept only the in-frame ones, dropping some. The sample has about 70,000 clones, approximately 92% seen once. A note on this clone: The antigen is not known.

Germline V gene lookup returns CDR1 SGHTA and CDR2 FQGNSA. This CDR3 spans 15 amino acids. Trimming left V 0 bases short and J 6 bases short, with 15 bases between. The receptor was derived from a woman in her twenties or thirties in good health and CMV-seropositive. The specimen was PBMCs. The rearrangement uses TRBV7-2 and TRBJ2-7, with D possibly matching TRBD2 (6 bases). CDR3 coding DNA: TGTGCCAGCAGCTTAGCACCGGGACTCACGTTCGAGCAGTACTTC. Translating it yields CASSLAPGLTFEQYF.